Below, 15 T cell receptor beta chains from the same sample are listed, as sequenced in a study of T cell changes during pregnancy in multiple sclerosis. Data came from immunoSEQ multiplex PCR; TCRdb stores just in-frame clones and leaves some out. The sample holds 58,000 or so clones; approximately 91% are singletons and the top ten take 0.38%. Sample: CD4+ T cells from peripheral blood mononuclear cells, taken in the third trimester of pregnancy. The receptors come from a female donor with multiple sclerosis, enrolled in a pregnancy study.

The chain combines TRBV7-9 with TRBJ1-2, with 7 bases identical to TRBD1. The CDR3 contains 15 residues. Germline V gene lookup returns CDR1 SEHNR and CDR2 FQNEAQ (reference sequence). Trimming at V came to 3 bases and at J to 2 bases, leaving 6 bases not matched to a gene. The CDR3 coding sequence is TGTGCCAGCAGCTTGGGGGACAGACCCAACTATGGCTACACCTTC. Translating gives CASSLGDRPNYGYTF.

V gene TRBV27 combines with J gene TRBJ1-4, with unresolved D. V was trimmed by 2 bases and J by 8 bases, leaving 15 bases between them. The CDR3 contains 15 residues. The V gene's germline CDR1 is MNHEY and CDR2 SMNVEV (reference sequence). CDR3 bases: TGTGCCAGCAGTTTAAACAGTCTGCCTGGAGAAAAACTGTTTTTT. Protein sequence: CASSLNSLPGEKLFF.

The chain employs TRBV30 and TRBJ2-5; tentatively, D is TRBD1 (6 bases). The CDR3 totals 15 residues. Germline V CDR1 and CDR2: GTSNPN, SVGIG (reference sequence). Trimming took off 2 bases at V and 10 bases at J, with 23 bases between the two ends. The CDR3 protein is CAWSNLDRRHQVQYF. The CDR3 DNA sequence: TGTGCCTGGAGTAACTTGGACAGAAGGCATCAGGTCCAGTACTTC.

About this clone itself: Other DNA sequences of this sample code for an identical CDR3. The rearrangement links TRBV5-4 to TRBJ2-2; maybe TRBD2 (6 bases). V lost 4 bases and J lost 4, with 17 bases in between. CDR1 and CDR2 from the germline V gene are SGHNT and YYREEE (reference sequence). This CDR3 contains 16 residues. DNA for the CDR3: TGTGCCAGCAGCCCGGGACTGGGGATGGCCACCGGGGAGCTGTTTTTT. This translates into CASSPGLGMATGELFF.

The chain recombines TRBV9 with TRBJ2-7; the D is unclear. Germline lookup yields CDR1 SGDLS and CDR2 YYNGEE. The CDR3 length is 15 residues. Trimming pared 0 bases from V and 2 bases from J, leaving 12 bases between. CDR3: CASSVAITSTYEQYF. CDR3 DNA: TGTGCCAGCAGCGTAGCTATAACGTCTACCTACGAGCAGTACTTC. Looking up the rest from reference TRBV9 and TRBJ2-7 gives the full variable domain: DSGVTQTPKHLITATGQRVTLRCSPRSGDLSVYWYQQSLDQGLQFLIQYYNGEERAKGNILERFSAQQFPDLHSELNLSSLELGDSALYFCASSVAITSTYEQYFGPGTRLTVT.

The chain joins TRBV7-9 to TRBJ1-5; D unresolved. Trimming cost V 4 bases and J 6 bases, with 10 bases left between them. This CDR3 comprises 13 residues. The germline CDR1 and CDR2 sequences are SEHNR and FQNEAQ (reference sequence). This CDR3 is CASSSREGQPQHF. In DNA, the CDR3 is TGTGCCAGCAGCTCCAGAGAGGGTCAGCCCCAGCATTTT. The complete variable domain, with remaining parts taken from reference TRBV7-9 and TRBJ1-5, reads DTGVSQNPRHKITKRGQNVTFRCDPISEHNRLYWYRQTLGQGPEFLTYFQNEAQLEKSRLLSDRFSAERPKGSFSTLEIQRTEQGDSAMYLCASSSREGQPQHFGDGTRLSIL.

The chain links TRBV5-1 to TRBJ1-1; 10 bases are shared with TRBD1. This CDR3 is 14 amino acids long. Trimming cost V 0 bases and J 9 bases; bases outside gene matches: 5. CDR1 and CDR2 from the germline V gene are SGHRS and YFSETQ. This CDR3 is CASSLDTDRGKAFF. The DNA of the CDR3 is TGCGCCAGCAGCTTGGATACGGACAGGGGGAAAGCTTTCTTT. The full variable domain, its missing parts supplied by reference TRBV5-1 and TRBJ1-1, is KAGVTQTPRYLIKTRGQQVTLSCSPISGHRSVSWYQQTPGQGLQFLFEYFSETQRNKGNFPGRFSGRQFSNSRSEMNVSTLELGDSALYLCASSLDTDRGKAFFGQGTRLTVV.

The J gene is TRBJ1-5, the V gene TRBV25-1; D is unresolved. The germline V gene has CDR1 MGHDK and CDR2 SYGVNS. Between the trimmed V and J ends, which lost 3 bases and 6 bases, there was a span of 9 bases. The CDR3 has 13 amino acids. CDR3 amino acids: CASSEGGGQPQHF. CDR3 DNA sequence: TGTGCCAGCAGTGAGGGAGGTGGTCAGCCCCAGCATTTT.

The chain carries TRBV29-1 and TRBJ2-1; tentatively, D is TRBD2 (6 bases). The CDR3 contains 13 residues. Per the germline V gene, CDR1 is SQVTM and CDR2 is ANQGSEA. Trimming cost V 5 bases and J 4 bases, with 12 bases left between them. CDR3 DNA sequence: TGCAGCGTTCGTGCAGGAGGGTACAATGAGCAGTTCTTC. Residues: CSVRAGGYNEQFF.

The rearrangement uses TRBV7-9 and TRBJ1-5, with D maybe TRBD1 (6 bases). Germline V gene sequence: CDR1 SEHNR, CDR2 FQNEAQ (reference sequence). The CDR3 runs 15 residues. V dropped 1 base and J dropped 4 bases, with 11 bases sitting between them. The CDR3 spells CASSLVGGANQPQHF. In nucleotides, the CDR3 is TGTGCCAGCAGCTTAGTGGGGGGGGCTAATCAGCCCCAGCATTTT.

V gene TRBV7-8 combines with J gene TRBJ2-7; perhaps TRBD2 as D (6 bases). The CDR3 extends over 14 amino acids. V lost 5 bases to trimming and J lost 4 bases, with 15 bases between them. CDR1 and CDR2 (germline): SGHVS, FQNEAQ. The CDR3 here is CASSISGGFYEQYF. Written as DNA, the CDR3 is TGTGCCAGCAGCATTAGCGGAGGATTTTACGAGCAGTACTTC.

This chain uses TRBV9 with TRBJ2-1; D call uncertain. The germline gives CDR1 SGDLS, CDR2 YYNGEE. Trimming removed 2 bases from V and 8 bases from J, with 8 bases in between. The CDR3 totals 12 residues. In nucleotides, the CDR3 is TGTGCCAGCAGCGTGGCTGATCATGAGCAGTTCTTC. Translated: CASSVADHEQFF.

The chain uses TRBV4-2 and TRBJ1-1; D might be TRBD1 (6 bases). This CDR3 spans 15 amino acids. V dropped 4 bases and J dropped 6 bases, with 18 bases sitting between them. CDR1 is LGHNA, CDR2 YNFKEQ, per germline. As DNA, the CDR3 is TGTGCCAGCAGCCCGGAAGACAGGATAAAGCCTGAAGCTTTCTTT. It yields the protein CASSPEDRIKPEAFF.

This clone was seen just once. The same CDR3 also results from other DNA sequences found in this sample. V usage is TRBV11-2 and J usage is TRBJ1-5; D is unresolved. The ends were cut back, 3 bases at V and 7 bases at J, with 10 bases in the middle. The CDR3 is 13 amino acids. Germline CDR1 reads SGHAT; CDR2 reads FQNNGV. This chain's CDR3 is CASSFSENQPQHF. DNA of the CDR3: TGTGCCAGCAGCTTTAGTGAGAACCAGCCCCAGCATTTT.

The chain couples TRBV25-1 to TRBJ1-5, with no clear D. The CDR3 is made up of 13 amino acids. The germline gives CDR1 MGHDK, CDR2 SYGVNS. Deletions cut 2 bases from V and 5 bases from J, with 7 bases between. CDR3 protein: CASSEDYYQPQHF. DNA of the CDR3: TGTGCCAGCAGTGAAGACTACTATCAGCCCCAGCATTTT.